This T cell receptor (beta chain) comes out of a study of CD8 T cells in Susac syndrome. Points on this clonotype: What it recognizes is unknown.

CD8+ and CD4+ blood T cells underwent TCR beta sequencing. Both CD4+ and CD8+ T cells were negatively isolated, and TEMRA cells underwent FACS enrichment. Germline lookup yields CDR1 MDHEN and CDR2 SYDVKM. This CDR3 has 15 amino acids. The V gene lost 3 bases and the J gene lost 6 bases, with 16 bases spanning the gap. Study outcomes and limitations: An acknowledgment was made by the study that its TCR sequencing and HLA analysis involved relatively few individuals.

When the RNA was reverse transcribed, random hexamers were used with an input of about 0.45 to 1 ug. TCRdb itself ran the immunoSEQ multiplex PCR reads through MiXCR, one entry per CDR3 protein. The sample has 250,000 to 300,000 distinct CDR3 sequences; 65% to 90% are singletons. The TCR was taken from a human donor with multiple sclerosis. The genes are TRBV28 and TRBJ2-3; D is undetermined. The sample was CD8+ T cells from PBMCs. CDR3 nucleotides: TGTGCCAGCAGTTTTACCGAGAGTAGGGCGGATACGCAGTATTTT. The encoded protein is CASSFTESRADTQYF.